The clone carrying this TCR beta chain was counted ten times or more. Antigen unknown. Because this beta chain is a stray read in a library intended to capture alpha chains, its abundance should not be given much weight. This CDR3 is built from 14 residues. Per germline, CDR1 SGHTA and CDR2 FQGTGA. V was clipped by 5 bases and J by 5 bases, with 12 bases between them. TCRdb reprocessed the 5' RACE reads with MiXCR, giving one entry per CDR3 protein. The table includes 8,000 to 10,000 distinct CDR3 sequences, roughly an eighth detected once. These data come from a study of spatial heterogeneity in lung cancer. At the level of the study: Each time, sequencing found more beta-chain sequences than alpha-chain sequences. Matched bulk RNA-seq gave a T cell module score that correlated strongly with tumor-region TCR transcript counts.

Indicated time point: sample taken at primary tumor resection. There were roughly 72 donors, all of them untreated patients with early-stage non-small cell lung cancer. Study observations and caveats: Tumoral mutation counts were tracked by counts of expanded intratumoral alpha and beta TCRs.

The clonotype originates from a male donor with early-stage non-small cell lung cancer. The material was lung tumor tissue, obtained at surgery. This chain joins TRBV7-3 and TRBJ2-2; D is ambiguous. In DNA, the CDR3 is TGTGCCAGCAGCCTAGGCTATCGGACCGGGGAGCTGTTTTTT. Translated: CASSLGYRTGELFF. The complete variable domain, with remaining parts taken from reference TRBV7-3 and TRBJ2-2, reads GAGVSQTPSNKVTEKGKYVELRCDPISGHTALYWYRQSLGQGPEFLIYFQGTGAADDSGLPNDRFFAVRPEGSVSTLKIQRTERGDSAVYLCASSLGYRTGELFFGEGSRLTVL.